Following are 13 T cell receptor beta chains from one sample sequenced in a study of cytomegalovirus exposure and HLA in healthy donors. The PCR made use of 60 Vbeta and 13 Jbeta primers. Generated by immunoSEQ multiplex PCR, the TCRdb table keeps only in-frame clones and is missing some. Of about 130,000 clones in the sample, approximately 70% are singletons; the top ten hold 2.6%. The sample was PBMCs. The receptors here all came from an older woman in good health and CMV-seropositive.

The J gene is TRBJ1-4, the V gene TRBV5-1; possible D gene TRBD1, 6 bases. The CDR3 covers 13 residues. The V end was cut by 4 bases, the J end by 7 bases, with 11 bases between. From germline, CDR1 is SGHRS and CDR2 YFSETQ. The DNA of the CDR3 is TGCGCCAGCAGCCTACAGGGCGGTGAAAAACTGTTTTTT. Translation gives CASSLQGGEKLFF.

This clone was picked up one time. The chain has TRBV5-1 and TRBJ2-2, with D tentatively TRBD1 (6 bases). V lost 4 bases and J 6 bases, leaving 19 bases between the germline ends. Germline values: CDR1 SGHRS, CDR2 YFSETQ. This CDR3 is 16 amino acids long. The CDR3: CASSPQGRPTSGELFF. CDR3 bases: TGCGCCAGCAGCCCGCAGGGGAGACCAACATCCGGGGAGCTGTTTTTT. Combining the CDR3 with reference TRBV5-1 and TRBJ2-2 gives the whole variable domain KAGVTQTPRYLIKTRGQQVTLSCSPISGHRSVSWYQQTPGQGLQFLFEYFSETQRNKGNFPGRFSGRQFSNSRSEMNVSTLELGDSALYLCASSPQGRPTSGELFFGEGSRLTVL.

This clone was seen once. The V call is TRBV28, the J call TRBJ1-2; 7 nucleotides agree with TRBD1. The V gene end was trimmed by 8 bases and the J gene end by 0 bases; junction bases not matched to a gene: 12. Germline CDR1 is MDHEN and CDR2 is SYDVKM. This CDR3 has 16 amino acids. Written as DNA, the CDR3 is TGTGCCAGCGCGGGCAGGGGGTTTCTAGCTAACTATGGCTACACCTTC. This sequence encodes CASAGRGFLANYGYTF.

The chain recombines TRBV12-5 with TRBJ2-2; 9 bases agree with TRBD1. Germline-derived CDR1 and CDR2 are LGHNT and FRNRAP. The trim removed 1 base at V and 7 bases at J, leaving 7 bases unmatched. This CDR3 spans 16 amino acids. The CDR3 coding sequence is TGTGCTAGTGGTTTGGGGGGGACAGGGTCTGACGGGGAGCTGTTTTTT. Amino acid sequence: CASGLGGTGSDGELFF.

This clone occurred once. This rearrangement joins TRBV5-4 to TRBJ2-2, with a weak D call TRBD1 (6 bases). CDR1 SGHNT and CDR2 YYREEE come from the germline V gene (reference sequence). Trimming removed 1 base from V and 5 bases from J, with 9 bases in between. The CDR3 spans 14 residues. In DNA, the CDR3 is TGTGCCAGCAGCTTGTTAAGGGGGACCGGGGAGCTGTTTTTT. It codes for CASSLLRGTGELFF.

The V call is TRBV29-1, the J call TRBJ2-7, with D perhaps TRBD2 (5 bases). Between the trimmed V and J ends, which lost 6 bases and 1 base, there was a span of 13 bases. The germline CDR1 and CDR2 sequences are SQVTM and ANQGSEA. CDR3 size: 13 residues. The CDR3 sequence: CSVVGGQSYEQYF. Written as DNA, the CDR3 is TGCAGCGTCGTCGGCGGGCAGTCCTACGAGCAGTACTTC.

A note on this clone: The same CDR3 is also encoded by other DNA sequences in this sample. The chain couples TRBV5-1 to TRBJ2-5; D possibly corresponds to TRBD1 (6 bases). V lost 0 bases and J lost 2, with 8 bases in between. CDR1 is SGHRS and CDR2 is YFSETQ in the germline V gene. This CDR3 is built from 14 residues. The CDR3 DNA reads TGCGCCAGCAGCTTGGGGACAGTTCAAGAGACCCAGTACTTC. It is translated as CASSLGTVQETQYF.

This clone was seen more than once but under ten times. The chain combines TRBV6-6 with TRBJ1-5, with TRBD1 matching 7 bases. This CDR3 is built from 16 residues. J gave up 4 bases and V 0 bases, and 6 bases lay outside the gene matches. CDR1 is MNHNY, CDR2 SVGAGI, per germline (reference sequence). The CDR3: CASSYSRGTANQPQHF. CDR3 bases: TGTGCCAGCAGTTACTCGAGGGGGACAGCGAATCAGCCCCAGCATTTT.

This clone came up a few times. The rearrangement links TRBV7-3 to TRBJ2-7; 11 nucleotides line up with TRBD1. V lost 5 bases and J lost 2; bases outside the gene matches: 5. Germline values: CDR1 SGHTA, CDR2 FQGTGA. The CDR3 consists of 15 residues. The CDR3 sequence is CASSRGGQGAYEQYF. The DNA for the CDR3 is TGTGCCAGCAGCCGAGGGGGACAGGGGGCCTACGAGCAGTACTTC.

The gene calls are TRBV11-2 and TRBJ1-2; TRBD1 is a possible D gene (6 bases). The CDR3 consists of 14 residues. Between the trimmed V and J ends, which lost 5 bases and 7 bases, there was a span of 17 bases. Germline CDR1 SGHAT, CDR2 FQNNGV. CDR3 protein: CASSLRGGAPGYTF. DNA of the CDR3: TGTGCCAGCAGCCTTCGAGGGGGGGCGCCTGGCTACACCTTC.

The gene calls are TRBV11-2 and TRBJ2-5, with 8 bases matching TRBD1. V lost 3 bases to trimming and J lost 4 bases; unmatched junction nucleotides: 7. Germline values: CDR1 SGHAT, CDR2 FQNNGV. CDR3 length: 15 residues. CDR3 nucleotides: TGTGCCAGCAGCTTCGGACAGGGCCAAGTAGAGACCCAGTACTTC. Encoded protein: CASSFGQGQVETQYF.

The rearrangement joins TRBV5-1 to TRBJ2-5, with 11 positions matching TRBD2. The CDR3 contains 17 residues. Germline V gives CDR1 SGHRS, CDR2 YFSETQ. V dropped 1 base and J dropped 0; count of bases not matched to a gene: 5. CDR3 sequence (DNA): TGCGCCAGCAGCTTGAGAGCTAGCGGGGGGAACCAAGAGACCCAGTACTTC. Amino acid sequence: CASSLRASGGNQETQYF.

The genes are TRBV4-1 and TRBJ1-5, with 7 bases aligning to TRBD1. V lost 3 bases and J lost 4; bases outside the gene matches: 6. The CDR3 has 15 residues. From germline, CDR1 is MGHRA and CDR2 YSYEKL. The CDR3 protein is CASSQSGQPNQPQHF. The CDR3 DNA is TGCGCCAGCAGCCAGTCGGGACAGCCAAATCAGCCCCAGCATTTT.